The 7 T cell receptor beta chains presented below share a single source sample, sequenced in a study of T cell responses to AZD1222 COVID-19 vaccine. The repertoire was sequenced with immunoSEQ multiplex PCR; TCRdb's copy has only in-frame clones and lacks some. Among approximately 70,000 clones listed, 65% to 90% were seen once. The sequencing used peripheral blood, collected on day 0 of AZD1222 vaccination. Every receptor here comes from an adult in good health.

The chain carries TRBV5-6 and TRBJ2-4, with 7 bases matching TRBD2. Germline V gene data show CDR1 as SGHDT and CDR2 as YYEEEE. V was clipped by 3 bases and J by 0 bases; unmatched bases: 3. The CDR3 consists of 15 residues. The CDR3 spells CASSWGGLAKNIQYF. The CDR3 bases are TGTGCCAGCAGCTGGGGGGGATTAGCCAAAAACATTCAGTACTTC. Looking up the rest from reference TRBV5-6 and TRBJ2-4 gives the full variable domain: DAGVTQSPTHLIKTRGQQVTLRCSPKSGHDTVSWYQQALGQGPQFIFQYYEEEERQRGNFPDRFSGHQFPNYSSELNVNALLLGDSALYLCASSWGGLAKNIQYFGAGTRLSVL.

This clone showed up just a few times. This chain joins TRBV27 and TRBJ1-6; a weak D match, TRBD1 (6 bases). Germline CDR1 is MNHEY and CDR2 is SMNVEV (reference sequence). The germline V and J ends were trimmed by 6 bases and 7 bases, with 13 bases remaining between them. The CDR3 totals 14 residues. CDR3 loop: CASRPQGINSPLHF. CDR3 DNA sequence: TGTGCCAGCAGGCCACAGGGTATCAATTCACCCCTCCACTTT.

The gene calls are TRBV9 and TRBJ2-3, with TRBD2 matching 8 bases. CDR1 is SGDLS and CDR2 is YYNGEE in the germline V gene. The CDR3 contains 16 residues. V gave up 4 bases and J gave up 2 bases; unmatched junction bases: 9. This CDR3 reads CASSSSAGELTDTQYF. In DNA form, the CDR3 reads TGTGCCAGCAGCTCCTCAGCGGGGGAGCTCACAGATACGCAGTATTTT.

This clone was observed a few times. The chain uses TRBV19 and TRBJ1-5; D is unclear. The CDR3 loop spans 16 amino acids. Germline CDR1 is LNHDA and CDR2 is SQIVND (reference sequence). V lost 6 bases, J lost 0 bases, and 15 bases lay in between. CDR3 sequence: CASREQTMNSNQPQHF. CDR3 sequence (DNA): TGTGCCAGTAGGGAGCAGACAATGAATAGCAATCAGCCCCAGCATTTT. Full variable domain (remainder filled in from reference TRBV19 and TRBJ1-5): DGGITQSPKYLFRKEGQNVTLSCEQNLNHDAMYWYRQDPGQGLRLIYYSQIVNDFQKGDIAEGYSVSREKKESFPLTVTSAQKNPTAFYLCASREQTMNSNQPQHFGDGTRLSIL.

The chain joins TRBV25-1 to TRBJ1-1; no firm D call. Deletions cut 4 bases from V and 4 bases from J, with 10 bases between. The CDR3 totals 13 residues. The V gene's germline CDR1 is MGHDK and CDR2 SYGVNS. CDR3 sequence reads: CASSGGDATEAFF. Written as DNA, the CDR3 is TGTGCCAGCAGTGGTGGGGATGCCACTGAAGCTTTCTTT. Full variable domain (remainder filled in from reference TRBV25-1 and TRBJ1-1): EADIYQTPRYLVIGTGKKITLECSQTMGHDKMYWYQQDPGMELHLIHYSYGVNSTEKGDLSSESTVSRIRTEHFPLTLESARPSHTSQYLCASSGGDATEAFFGQGTRLTVV.

The chain combines TRBV5-4 with TRBJ2-1; the D is unclear. Germline V lookup: CDR1 SGHNT, CDR2 YYREEE (reference sequence). The CDR3 is made up of 13 amino acids. The V end lost 0 bases, the J end lost 7 bases, and 8 bases lay between the germline ends. The CDR3 DNA sequence: TGTGCCAGCAGCTTGGAACGGCTTAATGAGCAGTTCTTC. Translated: CASSLERLNEQFF.

This clone showed up just a few times. The rearrangement links TRBV6-5 to TRBJ1-1, with TRBD1 as a possible D gene (5 bases). The V gene's germline CDR1 is MNHEY and CDR2 SVGAGI. The CDR3 covers 14 residues. The V and J ends lost 7 bases and 6 bases respectively, with 18 bases between them. The CDR3 DNA reads as TGTGCCAGCAAAAAAGAAGGGGCAATCTCTGAAGCTTTCTTT. It translates to CASKKEGAISEAFF.